This is a list of T cell receptor beta chains from one sample in a study of T cells in Graves' hyperthyroidism and ophthalmopathy. TCRdb reprocessed the multiplex PCR reads with MiXCR, giving one entry per CDR3 protein. The sample comprises 300,000 or so distinct CDR3 sequences, over 15% of which are singletons, and 33% rests with the top ten. Material: blood. Source of these receptors: a man aged 30 to 45 with Graves' hyperthyroidism. Both conserved end residues are part of each CDR3. Each record gives: V gene, D gene, J gene, clone size, CDR3 DNA, CDR3 protein. A D gene is named only where the DNA matches it firmly. Expanded clones get a size class; other rows say once, few or many, or leave the size out.

V gene: TRBV3-1
D gene: TRBD1
J gene: TRBJ1-2
clone size: NA
CDR3 DNA: TGTGCCAGCAGCCAAGATACGTGGTCAGGGGGTTCGTATGGCTACACCTTC
CDR3 protein: CASSQDTWSGGSYGYTF

V gene: TRBV12-3/TRBV12-4
D gene: NA
J gene: TRBJ1-1
clone size: many
CDR3 DNA: TGTGCCAGCAGTTTATGGAATGAAGCTTTCTTT
CDR3 protein: CASSLWNEAFF

V gene: TRBV5-6
D gene: NA
J gene: TRBJ2-5
clone size: many
CDR3 DNA: TGTGCCAGCAGCTTTCCCGGCGCGGCCCAGTACTTC
CDR3 protein: CASSFPGAAQYF

V gene: TRBV7-3
D gene: NA
J gene: TRBJ2-3
clone size: many
CDR3 DNA: TGTGCCAGCAGCTTAACGAGCGGAGGGGTCACGCAGTATTTT
CDR3 protein: CASSLTSGGVTQYF

V gene: TRBV7-2
D gene: TRBD2
J gene: TRBJ2-1
clone size: many
CDR3 DNA: TGTGCCAGCAGCTTAGTAGCGGGAGGGACAAACAATGAGCAGTTCTTC
CDR3 protein: CASSLVAGGTNNEQFF

V gene: TRBV28
D gene: NA
J gene: TRBJ1-4
clone size: many
CDR3 DNA: TGTGCCAGCAGTTTATCAGGCAGTGAAAAACTGTTTTTT
CDR3 protein: CASSLSGSEKLFF

V gene: TRBV10-3
D gene: NA
J gene: TRBJ2-1
clone size: NA
CDR3 DNA: TGTGCCATCAGTGATCCGGGAGCGAGGAATGAGCAGTTCTTC
CDR3 protein: CAISDPGARNEQFF

V gene: TRBV12-3/TRBV12-4
D gene: TRBD1
J gene: TRBJ2-6
clone size: few
CDR3 DNA: TGTGCCAGCAGTTTATCGACAGGGTTTTACTCTGGGGCCAACGTCCTGACTTTC
CDR3 protein: CASSLSTGFYSGANVLTF

V gene: TRBV29-1
D gene: NA
J gene: TRBJ1-1
clone size: NA
CDR3 DNA: TGCAGCGTCGCCCATGGCGGGAACACTGAAGCTTTCTTT
CDR3 protein: CSVAHGGNTEAFF

V gene: TRBV6-1
D gene: NA
J gene: TRBJ2-5
clone size: few
CDR3 DNA: TGTGCCAGCAGCCCCACCCCTGTATTGAAAGAGACCCAGTACTTC
CDR3 protein: CASSPTPVLKETQYF

V gene: TRBV27
D gene: TRBD1
J gene: TRBJ1-4
clone size: NA
CDR3 DNA: TGTGCCAGCAGTTTTTCCAGGGGGCTTTCGGGTGAAAAACTGTTTTTT
CDR3 protein: CASSFSRGLSGEKLFF

V gene: TRBV20-1
D gene: NA
J gene: TRBJ2-3
clone size: NA
CDR3 DNA: TGCAGTGCTCCCGTTTGGGGGGCAGATACGCAGTATTTT
CDR3 protein: CSAPVWGADTQYF

V gene: TRBV27
D gene: NA
J gene: TRBJ1-1
clone size: few
CDR3 DNA: TGTGCCAGCAGTTTAATAGGGATTGGTGAAGCTTTCTTT
CDR3 protein: CASSLIGIGEAFF

V gene: TRBV5-1
D gene: TRBD1
J gene: TRBJ2-1
clone size: NA
CDR3 DNA: TGCGCCAGCAGCTCCGCTAGGCCCCGGGACAGGGAGAATGAGCAGTTCTTC
CDR3 protein: CASSSARPRDRENEQFF

V gene: TRBV12-3/TRBV12-4
D gene: TRBD1
J gene: TRBJ1-2
clone size: many
CDR3 DNA: TGTGCCAGCAGTTTTGCAGGGGGCCTATATGGCTACACCTTC
CDR3 protein: CASSFAGGLYGYTF

V gene: TRBV10-1
D gene: TRBD2
J gene: TRBJ2-3
clone size: NA
CDR3 DNA: TGCGCCAGCAGTGATTCTAGCGGAGGAGCAGATACGCAGTATTTT
CDR3 protein: CASSDSSGGADTQYF

V gene: TRBV20-1
D gene: TRBD2
J gene: TRBJ2-5
clone size: many
CDR3 DNA: TGCAGTGCTCCCCGGAGGACGAAGCGGGAGGTCGAGACCCAGTACTTC
CDR3 protein: CSAPRRTKREVETQYF

V gene: TRBV27
D gene: NA
J gene: TRBJ2-7
clone size: NA
CDR3 DNA: TGTGCCAGCAGTTTTCGCGGGTACCCCTCCTACGAGCAGTACTTC
CDR3 protein: CASSFRGYPSYEQYF

V gene: TRBV24-1
D gene: NA
J gene: TRBJ1-5
clone size: few
CDR3 DNA: TGTGCCACCAGCCCCGGAGTAAATCAGCCCCAGCATTTT
CDR3 protein: CATSPGVNQPQHF

V gene: TRBV20-1
D gene: NA
J gene: TRBJ2-7
clone size: many
CDR3 DNA: TGCAGTGCTAGCGTCCTAGCCTCCTACGAGCAGTACTTC
CDR3 protein: CSASVLASYEQYF

V gene: TRBV6-1
D gene: NA
J gene: TRBJ1-5
clone size: NA
CDR3 DNA: TGTGCCAGCAGTCCCTTGGAGGGCCGCGGGGAGCCCCAGCATTTT
CDR3 protein: CASSPLEGRGEPQHF

V gene: TRBV3-1
D gene: NA
J gene: TRBJ2-1
clone size: many
CDR3 DNA: TGTGCCAGCAGCCAAGATTGGGCCGGGGGACTTAGGGGGAATGAGCAGTTCTTC
CDR3 protein: CASSQDWAGGLRGNEQFF

V gene: TRBV5-1
D gene: TRBD2
J gene: TRBJ2-1
clone size: few
CDR3 DNA: TGCGCCAGCAACGTTGCGGGAGCATCTACGTACAATGAGCAGTTCTTC
CDR3 protein: CASNVAGASTYNEQFF

V gene: TRBV19
D gene: TRBD1
J gene: TRBJ1-6
clone size: NA
CDR3 DNA: TGTGCCAGTAGTCCCACCGGACAGGGATTTTCACCCCTCCACTTT
CDR3 protein: CASSPTGQGFSPLHF

V gene: TRBV2
D gene: NA
J gene: TRBJ1-1
clone size: many
CDR3 DNA: TGTGCCAGCAGTCGATCGACAGCAGTGAACACTGAAGCTTTCTTT
CDR3 protein: CASSRSTAVNTEAFF